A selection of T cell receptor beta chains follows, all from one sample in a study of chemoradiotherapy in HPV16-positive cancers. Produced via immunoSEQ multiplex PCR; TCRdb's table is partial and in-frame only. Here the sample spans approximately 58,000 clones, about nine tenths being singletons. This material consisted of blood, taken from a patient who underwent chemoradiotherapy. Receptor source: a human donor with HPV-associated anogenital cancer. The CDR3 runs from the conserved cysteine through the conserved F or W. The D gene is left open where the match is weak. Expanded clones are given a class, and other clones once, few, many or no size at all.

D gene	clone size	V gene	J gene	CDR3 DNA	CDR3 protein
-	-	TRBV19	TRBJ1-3	TGTGCCAGTAGTATCTCGCTAGTCTCTGGAAACACCATATATTTT	CASSISLVSGNTIYF
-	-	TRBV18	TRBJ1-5	TGTGCCAGCTCACTTGGGGGCCGCAATCAGCCCCAGCATTTT	CASSLGGRNQPQHF
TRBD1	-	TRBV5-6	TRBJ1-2	TGTGCCAGCAGCTCGGGACAGGGCTTCTACACCTTC	CASSSGQGFYTF
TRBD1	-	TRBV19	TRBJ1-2	TGTGCCAGTAGTAAGATCCCGGGACAGGGGGCGGAATATGGCTACACCTTC	CASSKIPGQGAEYGYTF
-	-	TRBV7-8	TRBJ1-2	TGTGCCAGCAGCTTAGGGCTGGAAACATCCATAGACGGGGGCTACACCTTC	CASSLGLETSIDGGYTF
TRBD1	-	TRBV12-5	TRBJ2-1	TGTGCTAGTGGGGCTCCGGGACAGGGAGGTAAGGCCTCCTACAATGAGCAGTTCTTC	CASGAPGQGGKASYNEQFF
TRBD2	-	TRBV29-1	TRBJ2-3	TGCAGCGTCGGGGGGAAGGGAGGAGGCACAGATACGCAGTATTTT	CSVGGKGGGTDTQYF
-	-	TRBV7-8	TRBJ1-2	TGTGCCAGCAGGGGGGGCAGGGGCTGGAGCTACACCTTC	CASRGGRGWSYTF
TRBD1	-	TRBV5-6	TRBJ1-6	TGTGCCAGCAGCTGGGGACAGGGGATGGATAATTCACCCCTCCACTTT	CASSWGQGMDNSPLHF
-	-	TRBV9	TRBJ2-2	TGTGCCAGCAGCGGAGACTCGGGCCGGACCGGGGAGCTGTTTTTT	CASSGDSGRTGELFF
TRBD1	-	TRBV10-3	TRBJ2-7	TGTGCCATCAGTGAGTCTCCAGGGGGCGGCTACGAGCAGTACTTC	CAISESPGGGYEQYF
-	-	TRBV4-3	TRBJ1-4	TGCGCCAGCAGCCACGGGGGAACTAATGAAAAACTGTTTTTT	CASSHGGTNEKLFF
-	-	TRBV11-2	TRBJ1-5	TGTGCCAGCAGCTTGGGAGGGAGACAGCCCCAGCATTTT	CASSLGGRQPQHF
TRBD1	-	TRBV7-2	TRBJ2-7	TGTGCCAGCAGCTCCGGGACAGGGCTTCCCTACGAGCAGTACTTC	CASSSGTGLPYEQYF
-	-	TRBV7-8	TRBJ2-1	TGTGCCAGCAGCTTAGATGGAGGGGGAGAGTTCTTC	CASSLDGGGEFF
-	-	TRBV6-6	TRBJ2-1	TGTGCCAGCAGTAGAGGGAACGATGAGCAGTTCTTC	CASSRGNDEQFF
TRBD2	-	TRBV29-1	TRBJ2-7	TGCAGCGTTGGTAGACTAGCGACATCCTACGAGCAGTACTTC	CSVGRLATSYEQYF
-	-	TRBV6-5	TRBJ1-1	TGTGCCAGCAGTTACGGGGGCGCGAGGAACACTGAAGCTTTCTTT	CASSYGGARNTEAFF
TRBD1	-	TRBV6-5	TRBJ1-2	TGTGCCAGCAAACTAGGGGGCGGTGGCTACACCTTC	CASKLGGGGYTF
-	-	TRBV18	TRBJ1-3	TGTGCCAGCTCACCACAGGTGGAAGGAAACACCATATATTTT	CASSPQVEGNTIYF
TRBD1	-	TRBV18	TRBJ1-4	TGTGCCAGCTCACCCGGACAGGAGAATGAAAAACTGTTTTTT	CASSPGQENEKLFF
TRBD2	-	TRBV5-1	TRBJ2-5	TGCGCCAGCAGCTTCGCTAGCGGGGGACCCCAAGAGACCCAGTACTTC	CASSFASGGPQETQYF
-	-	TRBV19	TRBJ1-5	TGTGCCAGTAGTATCGATGGGTGGAACAATCAGCCCCAGCATTTT	CASSIDGWNNQPQHF
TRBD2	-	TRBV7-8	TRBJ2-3	TGTGCCAGCAGCTCGGGGACTAGCGGCTACACAGATACGCAGTATTTT	CASSSGTSGYTDTQYF
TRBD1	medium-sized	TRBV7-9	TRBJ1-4	TGTGCCAGCAGCTTAACCGACAGGGGGGCTAATGAAAAACTGTTTTTT	CASSLTDRGANEKLFF
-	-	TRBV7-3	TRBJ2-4	TGTGCCAGCAGCCGAGACAGGACAGACGCCAAAAACATTCAGTACTTC	CASSRDRTDAKNIQYF
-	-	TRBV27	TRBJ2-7	TGTGCCAGCAGTTTGGGTAGATATTACGAGCAGTACTTC	CASSLGRYYEQYF
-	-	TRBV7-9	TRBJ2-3	TGTGCCAGCAGCGGATGGGTCACAGATACGCAGTATTTT	CASSGWVTDTQYF
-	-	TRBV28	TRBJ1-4	TGTGCCAGCAGCCCCGAGAGGGCAAAACTGTTTTTT	CASSPERAKLFF
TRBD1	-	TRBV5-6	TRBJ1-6	TGTGCCAGCAGCTGGGACAGGGGGCCTATAAGCGACTATAATTCACCCCTCCACTTT	CASSWDRGPISDYNSPLHF
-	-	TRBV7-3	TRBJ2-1	TGTGCCAGCAGCCCCTCCTACAATGAGCAGTTCTTC	CASSPSYNEQFF
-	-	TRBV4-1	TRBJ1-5	TGCGCCAGCAGCCAAGGGGCGGATAGCAATCAGCCCCAGCATTTT	CASSQGADSNQPQHF
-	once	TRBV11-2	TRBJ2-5	TGTGCCAGCAGCTTAGATACAGCTAGCTTGACTGGGGGGACCCAGTACTTC	CASSLDTASLTGGTQYF
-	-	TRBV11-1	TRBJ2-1	TGTGCCAGCAGCTTAGAACCAGGGAGCTCCTACAATGAGCAGTTCTTC	CASSLEPGSSYNEQFF
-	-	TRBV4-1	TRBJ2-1	TGCGCCACCTCGAGGGGGAGGGGATTCTACAATGAGCAGTTCTTC	CATSRGRGFYNEQFF
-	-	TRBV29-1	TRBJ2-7	TGCAGCGTTGAAGTAGGGACTCACGGGGCCTCCTACGAGCAGTACTTC	CSVEVGTHGASYEQYF
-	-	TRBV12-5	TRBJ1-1	TGTGCTAGTGGTTTGAGTGGTGGGCAGGGCTTAGTCGGAGCTTTCTTT	CASGLSGGQGLVGAFF
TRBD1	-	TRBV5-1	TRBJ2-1	TGCGCCAGCAGCCCAGACCCTACAGGGGCCGATGAGCAGTTCTTC	CASSPDPTGADEQFF
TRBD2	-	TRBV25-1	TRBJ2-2	TGTGCCAGCAGTGCCTCCCTTGGGACTAGCGGCACCGGGGAGCTGTTTTTT	CASSASLGTSGTGELFF
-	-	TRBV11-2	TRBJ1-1	TGTGCCAGCAGCTTACGGGACGCCTACATGAACACTGAAGCTTTCTTT	CASSLRDAYMNTEAFF
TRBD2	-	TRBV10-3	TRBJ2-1	TGTGCCATCAGGGGACTAGCGGGAGACAATGAGCAGTTCTTC	CAIRGLAGDNEQFF
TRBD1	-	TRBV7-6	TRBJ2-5	TGTGCCAGCGGCCAGGGGGTCCAAGAGACCCAGTACTTC	CASGQGVQETQYF
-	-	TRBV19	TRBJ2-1	TGTGCCAGTAGTACACGATGGAATGAGCAGTTCTTC	CASSTRWNEQFF
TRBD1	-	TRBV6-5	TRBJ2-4	TGTGCCAGCAGTTCGCTAGGGGGCGTAGCCAAAAACATTCAGTACTTC	CASSSLGGVAKNIQYF